The clone carrying this T cell receptor beta chain was detected once. Repertoires were generated with immunoSEQ multiplex PCR, while TCRdb's copy carries only in-frame clones and drops some. The table has tens of thousands of clones, almost 95% seen once. This CDR3 spans 16 amino acids. Looked up from germline, CDR1 is SNHLY and CDR2 is FYNNEI. V was trimmed by 6 bases and J by 3 bases, leaving 18 bases between them. These data belong to a study of T cell changes during pregnancy in multiple sclerosis. The sequencing used peripheral blood, collected after pregnancy. The sequence was obtained from a female donor with multiple sclerosis, enrolled in a pregnancy study. The rearrangement uses TRBV2 and TRBJ1-5; D may be TRBD1 (5 bases). The CDR3 DNA is TGTGCCAGCAGCATCATGGGACTTGAGAACAATCAGCCCCAGCATTTT. Translation: CASSIMGLENNQPQHF.